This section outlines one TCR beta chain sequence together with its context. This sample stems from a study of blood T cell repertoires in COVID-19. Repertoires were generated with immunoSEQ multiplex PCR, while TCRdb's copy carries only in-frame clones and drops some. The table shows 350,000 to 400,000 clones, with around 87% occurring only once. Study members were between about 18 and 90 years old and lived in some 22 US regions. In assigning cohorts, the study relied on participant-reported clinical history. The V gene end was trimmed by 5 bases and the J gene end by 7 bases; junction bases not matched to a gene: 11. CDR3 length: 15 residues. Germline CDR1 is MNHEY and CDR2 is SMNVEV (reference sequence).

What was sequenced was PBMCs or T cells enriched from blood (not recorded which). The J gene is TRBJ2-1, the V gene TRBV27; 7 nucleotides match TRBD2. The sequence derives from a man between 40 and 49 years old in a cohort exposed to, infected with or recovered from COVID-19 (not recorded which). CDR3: CASSRWGGSSNEQFF. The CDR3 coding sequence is TGTGCCAGCAGTCGTTGGGGGGGGAGTTCTAATGAGCAGTTCTTC.